A single sample gave rise to the 31 T cell receptor beta chains below, sequenced in a study of monozygotic twins with inflammatory bowel disease. TCRdb reprocessed the 5' RACE reads; each CDR3 protein has one entry and no DNA is given. The sample has more than 350,000 distinct CDR3 sequences. Sequencing input: blood. Source of these receptors: a human donor with ulcerative colitis or Crohn's disease, or a healthy co-twin of an affected twin (not recorded which).

This chain links TRBV12-3 or TRBV12-4 with TRBJ2-7; TCRdb's D call, TRBD1, is unchecked because there is no DNA. The CDR3 has 19 amino acids. The CDR3 loop reads CASSFPSGTGTLAGGEQYF.

The V and J genes are TRBV20-1 and TRBJ2-3; the TRBD2 assignment by TCRdb is unverifiable without DNA. The CDR3 is 16 residues long. In germline, CDR1 is DFQATT, CDR2 SNEGSKA (reference sequence). The CDR3 reads CSARKTSGGGTDTQYF.

This sequence joins TRBV7-9 and TRBJ1-3; TCRdb reports TRBD1, a call that lacks DNA to check it against. CDR1 is SEHNR and CDR2 is FQNEAQ in the germline V gene (reference sequence). CDR3 length equals 15 residues. CDR3 protein: CASSLIGRERNTIYF.

The rearrangement joins TRBV11-2 to TRBJ2-1. This CDR3 has 13 residues. Germline values: CDR1 SGHAT, CDR2 FQNNGV. This CDR3 reads CASSPNTGDEQFF.

The chain joins TRBV29-1 to TRBJ1-1; no DNA is available, so the TRBD1 call from TCRdb remains unchecked. CDR3 size: 14 residues. From germline, CDR1 is SQVTM and CDR2 ANQGSEA. The CDR3 is CSVGTGEVGTEAFF. The full variable domain, in which reference TRBV29-1 and TRBJ1-1 provide the parts outside the CDR3, is SAVISQKPSRDICQRGTSLTIQCQVDSQVTMMFWYRQQPGQSLTLIATANQGSEATYESGFVIDKFPISRPNLTFSTLTVSNMSPEDSSIYLCSVGTGEVGTEAFFGQGTRLTVV.

V gene TRBV20-1 combines with J gene TRBJ2-7; TCRdb outputs TRBD1, but without DNA this stays unchecked. The V gene's germline CDR1 is DFQATT and CDR2 SNEGSKA (reference sequence). The CDR3 covers 14 residues. The CDR3 region is CSARGGRGTYEQYF.

This chain joins TRBV20-1 and TRBJ2-3; TCRdb's assignment of TRBD2 cannot be checked, as there is no DNA. There are 16 residues in the CDR3. The germline gives CDR1 DFQATT, CDR2 SNEGSKA (reference sequence). CDR3 residues: CSAYGLAGAITDTQYF.

J is TRBJ2-3 and V is TRBV25-1; there is no DNA to check the TCRdb D call of TRBD1. The germline CDR1 and CDR2 sequences are MGHDK and SYGVNS. The CDR3 is 14 residues long. The CDR3 spells CASSTFGATDTQYF.

The chain has TRBV7-2 and TRBJ2-3; the D call of TRBD1 rests on TCRdb alone, since no DNA is present to check it. The CDR3 has 15 residues. Germline V gene lookup returns CDR1 SGHTA and CDR2 FQGNSA. CDR3 loop: CASSPGGGQIGTQYF.

The chain links TRBV5-1 to TRBJ1-5; without DNA, the TCRdb call of TRBD1 cannot be checked. The V gene's germline CDR1 is SGHRS and CDR2 YFSETQ. The CDR3 spans 15 residues. CDR3 sequence: CASSFAGQGAEAQHF.

The chain couples TRBV29-1 to TRBJ1-5; as DNA is missing, the TRBD1 call by TCRdb cannot be tested. Germline V gene sequence: CDR1 SQVTM, CDR2 ANQGSEA. The CDR3 extends over 13 amino acids. CDR3 sequence reads: CSVAEGAGQPQHF.

The chain recombines TRBV6-6 with TRBJ2-1; TCRdb selects TRBD1, and the lack of DNA leaves this call unchecked. From germline, CDR1 is MNHNY and CDR2 SVGAGI (reference sequence). This CDR3 contains 14 residues. The CDR3 sequence is CASRPDRGINEQFF.

CDR3 region: CSALRGLAGGGSYNEQFF. The chain combines TRBV20-1 with TRBJ2-1; the TCRdb D gene call, TRBD2, has no DNA to confirm it. CDR1 is DFQATT and CDR2 is SNEGSKA in the germline V gene (reference sequence). The CDR3 consists of 18 residues.

The chain couples TRBV19 to TRBJ2-1; the TCRdb call, TRBD2, lacks DNA for checking. Germline V gives CDR1 LNHDA, CDR2 SQIVND (reference sequence). CDR3 length: 13 amino acids. CDR3 region: CASSKMRDGEQFF.

The chain has TRBV18 and TRBJ2-2; as DNA is missing, the TRBD2 call by TCRdb cannot be tested. This CDR3 contains 16 residues. Looked up from germline, CDR1 is KGHSH and CDR2 is LQKENI. The CDR3 is CASSPTDTRGTGELFF.

The chain joins TRBV13 to TRBJ2-3; TCRdb returns TRBD1, unconfirmable since there is no DNA. CDR3 length: 15 amino acids. Germline values: CDR1 PRHDT, CDR2 FYEKMQ (reference sequence). The CDR3 region is CASSPPGLLTDTQYF.

This chain uses TRBV24-1 with TRBJ2-1; TCRdb's D call, TRBD2, is unchecked because there is no DNA. Germline V gene sequence: CDR1 KGHDR, CDR2 SFDVKD. The CDR3 is 13 residues long. CDR3 loop: CATSEGPENEQFF.

This rearrangement joins TRBV11-1 to TRBJ1-6; TCRdb's D gene call, TRBD1, goes unchecked for lack of DNA. CDR1 and CDR2 from the germline V gene are SGHAT and FQDESV (reference sequence). The CDR3 contains 16 residues. The CDR3 region is CASSYRRARDNSPLHF. Complete variable domain (other parts from reference TRBV11-1 and TRBJ1-6): EAEVAQSPRYKITEKSQAVAFWCDPISGHATLYWYRQILGQGPELLVQFQDESVVDDSQLPKDRFSAERLKGVDSTLKIQPAELGDSAMYLCASSYRRARDNSPLHFGNGTRLTVT.

V gene TRBV5-4 combines with J gene TRBJ2-5; the D gene TCRdb calls, TRBD2, cannot be checked with no DNA. The germline gives CDR1 SGHNT, CDR2 YYREEE (reference sequence). CDR3 size: 15 residues. The CDR3 reads CASTRGGLSQETQYF.

This chain connects TRBV5-6 to TRBJ2-1; TCRdb indicates TRBD1, and absent DNA this call remains unverified. The CDR3 is 16 residues long. Germline V gene data show CDR1 as SGHDT and CDR2 as YYEEEE. The CDR3 here is CASSEGAGGVIHEQFF.

This rearrangement joins TRBV6-2 or TRBV6-3 to TRBJ2-4; lacking DNA, the TRBD1 call made by TCRdb goes unchecked. This CDR3 region has 15 residues. CDR1 and CDR2 (germline): MNHEY, SVGEGT. The CDR3 protein is CASSFRAEAKNIQYF.

The V gene is TRBV5-1, the J gene TRBJ2-2; as DNA is missing, the TRBD2 call by TCRdb cannot be tested. This CDR3 contains 18 residues. Germline CDR1 reads SGHRS; CDR2 reads YFSETQ. This chain's CDR3 is CASSSYRGLAANTGELFF.

The V call is TRBV2, the J call TRBJ2-5. The CDR3 has 11 residues. CDR1 SNHLY and CDR2 FYNNEI come from the germline V gene. This CDR3 is CASSAEETQYF. The variable domain in full, with the rest retrieved from reference TRBV2 and TRBJ2-5, is EPEVTQTPSHQVTQMGQEVILRCVPISNHLYFYWYRQILGQKVEFLVSFYNNEISEKSEIFDDQFSVERPDGSNFTLKIRSTKLEDSAMYFCASSAEETQYFGPGTRLLVL.

The J gene is TRBJ2-7, the V gene TRBV20-1; TCRdb's assignment of TRBD2 cannot be checked, as there is no DNA. Germline values: CDR1 DFQATT, CDR2 SNEGSKA (reference sequence). The CDR3 totals 12 residues. CDR3 in amino acids: CSAPGTIAEQYF.

This chain links TRBV20-1 with TRBJ2-7; TCRdb's D call of TRBD1 is untestable without DNA. From germline, CDR1 is DFQATT and CDR2 SNEGSKA (reference sequence). The CDR3 is 14 amino acids. This CDR3 is CSAWWRTGGYEQYF.

J is TRBJ2-1 and V is TRBV6-1; checking the TCRdb D call of TRBD2 is not possible without DNA. This CDR3 region has 16 residues. Germline V gene data show CDR1 as MNHNS and CDR2 as SASEGT. The CDR3: CASRGSSDPSYNEQFF.

This chain connects TRBV5-5 to TRBJ1-5. Germline V gene data show CDR1 as SGHKS and CDR2 as YYEKEE (reference sequence). CDR3 size: 15 residues. The CDR3 region is CASSLTANSNQPQHF.

The chain recombines TRBV28 with TRBJ1-1. The CDR3 has 15 amino acids. CDR1 is MDHEN, CDR2 SYDVKM, per germline. The CDR3 region is CASSHNRAPYTEAFF.

The V call is TRBV6-1, the J call TRBJ1-1; TCRdb indicates TRBD1, and absent DNA this call remains unverified. The CDR3 covers 16 residues. Germline CDR1 and CDR2: MNHNS and SASEGT. The chain's CDR3 is CASWYFIGQTNTEAFF.

The V call is TRBV7-2, the J call TRBJ2-7. CDR1 and CDR2 from the germline V gene are SGHTA and FQGNSA. CDR3 size: 15 residues. The CDR3 region is CASSFVAASSYEQYF.

This rearrangement joins TRBV4-3 to TRBJ1-1. Germline CDR1 reads LGHNA; CDR2 reads YSLEER. The CDR3 extends over 12 amino acids. The CDR3 protein is CASSQPNTEAFF.